This T cell receptor (beta chain) was recorded in a study of blood T cell repertoires in COVID-19. The V end was cut by 4 bases, the J end by 7 bases, with 5 bases between. The germline V gene has CDR1 SQVTM and CDR2 ANQGSEA. The CDR3 sequence is 10 residues long. The method was immunoSEQ multiplex PCR; TCRdb's version includes in-frame clones alone and lacks a portion of them. The sample contains about 40,000 clones, roughly three quarters of which appear only once. Worth noting for this clone: Distinct nucleotide sequences in the sample also encode this CDR3.

The chain joins TRBV29-1 to TRBJ2-1; D uncertain. This sequence originates from a man aged 80 or over with acute or convalescent COVID-19. The source material was peripheral blood. The DNA for the CDR3 is TGCAGCGTTGGGGCGAATGAGCAGTTCTTC. Protein product: CSVGANEQFF.